This T cell receptor beta chain comes out of a study of T cell responses to AZD1222 COVID-19 vaccine listed by TCRdb under 2021. Context from the whole study: TCR sequencing covered 233 trial participants: 200 to 210 given two doses of AZD1222 and around 26 given two doses of MenACWY control vaccine. Trial participants were enrolled into age subgroups of 18-55, 56-69 and 70-plus years, which contained about 150, 28 and 57 TCR-sequenced participants, respectively.

To note about this clone: The antigen it recognizes is unknown. No much larger clone is present one base from it, and per-base qualities are unavailable.

What the time point label conveys for this sample: baseline before first vaccination. In light of the paper, this sample's treatment or condition label describes: meningococcal conjugate vaccine given as trial control. Vaccinee samples came from UK trials COV001 and COV002, including a single-blind randomized controlled phase 2/3 trial of AZD1222 (ChAdOx1 nCoV-19) in healthy adults. Trial participant PBMC samples were collected at day 0 and day 28 after the second dose for TCRbeta chain sequencing. CDR1 and CDR2 (SGDLS, YYNGEE) derive from the germline V gene. Spanning cysteine to phenylalanine, the CDR3 consists of 15 amino acids. CDR3 DNA only is kept here, 45 bases in frame from base 1. V loses 0 bases of germline sequence and J loses 0 bases, and the interval between the two ends is 7 bases. The CDR3 regions of human TCRbeta chains were subjected to immunosequencing. As for the original processing: TCRs in the repertoires were compared against a reference library of SARS-CoV-2-specific TCRs that had been generated with the MIRA antigen-specificity platform. Breadth meant the fraction of unique TCRs that were SARS-CoV-2-associated, whereas depth meant the fraction of total T cells that were SARS-CoV-2-associated. Using the MIRA data, each spike-specific TCR was mapped to the spike region that the TCR reacts to and placed in a CD4 or CD8 class. Log10-transformed breadth and depth values were compared by one-way ANOVA with Sidak's multiple comparisons tests. As stored in TCRdb, this immuneACCESS dataset retains in-frame rearrangements with V and J assigned. A fraction of the clones does not appear; measured against another copy, unresolved V genes explain less than half of the discrepancy, and the remainder lacks a known reason. The D gene and trimming were derived from the DNA, and the V and J assignments and clone size from that table. In this sample the table shows approximately 140,000 clones, 90% to 95% of which occur a single time. The top ten clonotypes cover 0.75% to 1% of the sample.

Study-wide conclusions, independent of this receptor: The 56-69-year group was small, and its depth increase did not reach significance, likely because of low power. Participants were mostly white British and included more females than males, and it was suggested by the authors that clonal diversity may have been underestimated. Conclusions about previously exposed vaccinees are limited, since just five to seven AZD1222 recipients were seropositive for SARS-CoV-2 at baseline. After two AZD1222 doses, both the breadth and the depth of spike-specific TCRs were significantly higher than at day 0 and than in MenACWY recipients. Epitopes outside the regions mutated in the B.1.351 and B.1.1.7 variants were reportedly recognized by nearly half of the unique spike-specific TCRs. Because no day 14 peak-response samples were available, the repertoires could be characterized only after the peak T cell response. CD4 TCRs associated with the vaccine covered the entire spike protein, and the dominant responses were in regions 160-218 and 743-854.

This chain joins TRBV9 to TRBJ1-3, with an unclear D gene assignment. This TCR was recovered from an adult in good health. This material consisted of peripheral blood, taken on day 0 of MenACWY control vaccination. The sequence in DNA is TGTGCCAGCAGCGTAGACGGAAACTCTGGAAACACCATATATTTT. This yields the protein CASSVDGNSGNTIYF.